Shown below are 25 T cell receptor beta chains from a single sample sequenced in a study of cytomegalovirus exposure and HLA in healthy donors. 13 Jbeta primers and 60 Vbeta primers were used for the PCR. Sequencing was performed with immunoSEQ multiplex PCR; in TCRdb, only in-frame clones are kept and a portion is missing. Of fewer than 200,000 clones in the sample, about 80% were seen once. The sequenced material came from PBMCs. These receptors were taken from a woman aged 25 to 45 in good health and CMV-seropositive.

The rearrangement uses TRBV9 and TRBJ1-1; 7 nucleotides line up with TRBD1. The CDR3 covers 15 residues. The V gene's germline CDR1 is SGDLS and CDR2 YYNGEE. V dropped 5 bases and J dropped 2; count of bases not matched to a gene: 9. CDR3: CASSSQGRANTEAFF. The CDR3 nucleotides are TGTGCCAGCAGTTCACAGGGGCGCGCAAACACTGAAGCTTTCTTT.

CDR3 nucleotides: TGTGCCAGCGGGGTAGCGGGTTCTTTGAGCCAAGAGACCCAGTACTTC. Its protein is CASGVAGSLSQETQYF. The rearrangement links TRBV5-6 to TRBJ2-5, with 7 bases aligning to TRBD2. The CDR3 is made up of 16 amino acids. V lost 7 bases to trimming and J lost 1 base; unmatched junction nucleotides: 13. Germline-derived CDR1 and CDR2 are SGHDT and YYEEEE. Supplemented by reference TRBV5-6 and TRBJ2-5, the full variable domain reads DAGVTQSPTHLIKTRGQQVTLRCSPKSGHDTVSWYQQALGQGPQFIFQYYEEEERQRGNFPDRFSGHQFPNYSSELNVNALLLGDSALYLCASGVAGSLSQETQYFGPGTRLLVL.

As regards this clone: Additional DNA sequences in this sample encode the identical CDR3. As DNA, the CDR3 is TGTGCCAGCAGTGAAGCCGCGGGAGGCTCAGATACGCAGTATTTT. It specifies CASSEAAGGSDTQYF. V is TRBV6-1 and J is TRBJ2-3, with 8 bases aligning to TRBD2. After removal of 0 bases from V and 4 bases from J, the junction contained 3 bases not matched to a gene. The CDR3 runs to 15 residues. The V gene's germline CDR1 is MNHNS and CDR2 SASEGT.

DNA for the CDR3: TGTGCCAGCAGCTTTAGGACAGGTCACCGCGGCACTGAAGCTTTCTTT. Encoded protein: CASSFRTGHRGTEAFF. The chain combines TRBV5-6 with TRBJ1-1; 7 nucleotides align to TRBD1. This CDR3 is built from 16 residues. Germline assignment: CDR1 SGHDT and CDR2 YYEEEE. J gave up 4 bases and V 2 bases, and 11 bases lay outside the gene matches.

The chain recombines TRBV18 with TRBJ2-5; D unresolved. From germline, CDR1 is KGHSH and CDR2 LQKENI. This CDR3 region has 14 residues. V lost 0 bases to trimming and J lost 1 base, with 6 bases between them. CDR3 in amino acids: CASSPPTFQETQYF. The DNA of the CDR3 is TGTGCCAGCTCACCACCGACATTCCAAGAGACCCAGTACTTC.

This clone was seen just once. The chain combines TRBV7-9 with TRBJ2-5; TRBD1 matches at 10 bases. CDR1 and CDR2 from the germline V gene are SEHNR and FQNEAQ (reference sequence). The CDR3 has 15 residues. V gave up 2 bases and J gave up 4 bases; unmatched junction bases: 4. CDR3 DNA: TGTGCCAGCAGCTTACGGGACAGGGGAAGAGAGACCCAGTACTTC. This encodes CASSLRDRGRETQYF.

The rearrangement links TRBV28 to TRBJ2-5, with a tentative D call TRBD1 (6 bases). Germline CDR1 MDHEN, CDR2 SYDVKM. Trimming cost V 6 bases and J 5 bases, with 13 bases left between them. This CDR3 is 13 amino acids long. In nucleotides, the CDR3 is TGTGCCAGCAGAAAACAGGGTTTGGAGACCCAGTACTTC. Protein product: CASRKQGLETQYF. Filled out from reference TRBV28 and TRBJ2-5, the complete variable domain reads DVKVTQSSRYLVKRTGEKVFLECVQDMDHENMFWYRQDPGLGLRLIYFSYDVKMKEKGDIPEGYSVSREKKERFSLILESASTNQTSMYLCASRKQGLETQYFGPGTRLLVL.

The rearrangement links TRBV28 to TRBJ2-3; TRBD2 agrees at 8 bases. The CDR3 covers 16 residues. Germline loops: CDR1 MDHEN, CDR2 SYDVKM. The ends lost 4 bases at V and 3 bases at J; junction bases unmatched: 9. CDR3 region: CASSSSGGLLTDTQYF. Here the CDR3 DNA reads TGTGCCAGCAGTTCAAGCGGGGGCCTTCTGACAGATACGCAGTATTTT. The full variable domain, with the rest looked up from reference TRBV28 and TRBJ2-3, is DVKVTQSSRYLVKRTGEKVFLECVQDMDHENMFWYRQDPGLGLRLIYFSYDVKMKEKGDIPEGYSVSREKKERFSLILESASTNQTSMYLCASSSSGGLLTDTQYFGPGTRLTVL.

This rearrangement joins TRBV10-3 to TRBJ2-7, with D tentatively TRBD2 (5 bases). V was shortened by 0 bases and J by 6 bases, with 21 bases between the two germline ends. CDR1 is ENHRY and CDR2 is SYGVKD in the germline V gene. CDR3 size: 17 residues. CDR3 sequence reads: CAISESYKRVYPSEQYF. CDR3 nucleotides: TGTGCCATCAGTGAGTCATATAAGAGGGTATACCCCTCCGAGCAGTACTTC.

The chain links TRBV28 to TRBJ2-7; 10 nucleotides align to TRBD1. The trim removed 5 bases at V and 3 bases at J, leaving 4 bases unmatched. Germline values: CDR1 MDHEN, CDR2 SYDVKM. This CDR3 is 14 amino acids long. The CDR3, as DNA: TGTGCCAGCAGTACCGGGACAGGGGTCTACGAGCAGTACTTC. Protein sequence: CASSTGTGVYEQYF.

The chain links TRBV10-2 to TRBJ2-7, with D tentatively TRBD2 (6 bases). This CDR3 is built from 13 residues. CDR1 and CDR2 (germline): WSHSY, SAAADI. Trimming took off 1 base at V and 6 bases at J, with 10 bases between the two ends. The CDR3, as DNA: TGCGCCAGCAGTGAGTTGGGACTGACCGAGCAGTACTTC. As protein: CASSELGLTEQYF.

This clone came up a few times. The chain recombines TRBV30 with TRBJ2-1; D remains ambiguous. V lost 5 bases and J 4 bases, leaving 6 bases between the germline ends. Germline CDR1 reads GTSNPN; CDR2 reads SVGIG (reference sequence). The CDR3 is made up of 11 amino acids. CDR3 loop: CAWGVYNEQFF. In nucleotides, the CDR3 is TGTGCCTGGGGAGTTTACAATGAGCAGTTCTTC.

V is TRBV7-3 and J is TRBJ2-2, with 10 bases matching TRBD1. Per germline, CDR1 SGHTA and CDR2 FQGTGA. CDR3 length: 17 residues. The ends lost 4 bases at V and 6 bases at J; junction bases unmatched: 11. The CDR3 is CASSSPAGTGEAGELFF. In DNA form, the CDR3 reads TGTGCCAGCAGCTCCCCCGCCGGGACAGGGGAGGCCGGGGAGCTGTTTTTT.

The chain carries TRBV30 and TRBJ2-5; TRBD1 might be the D (6 bases). Germline V gene data show CDR1 as GTSNPN and CDR2 as SVGIG (reference sequence). Trimming pared 7 bases from V and 5 bases from J, leaving 11 bases between. The CDR3 covers 11 residues. CDR3 nucleotides: TGTGCCTTTACAGGGCGGGAGACCCAGTACTTC. Its translation is CAFTGRETQYF.

V is TRBV5-1 and J is TRBJ2-2, with TRBD1 identical over 7 bases. This CDR3 spans 13 amino acids. CDR1 is SGHRS and CDR2 is YFSETQ in the germline V gene. The V and J ends lost 4 bases and 10 bases, in that order; junction bases with no gene match: 7. The CDR3 reads CASSPRQGAELFF. For the CDR3, the DNA is TGCGCCAGCAGCCCTCGACAGGGTGCGGAGCTGTTTTTT.

As for this clone: This CDR3 is also generated by other DNA sequences in the sample. V gene TRBV6-5 combines with J gene TRBJ1-1; no clear D gene. Germline V gives CDR1 MNHEY, CDR2 SVGAGI. The V and J ends lost 0 bases and 3 bases respectively, with 5 bases between them. The CDR3 is made up of 13 amino acids. The DNA for the CDR3 is TGTGCCAGCAGTTACTCGAGGGACACTGAAGCTTTCTTT. It translates to CASSYSRDTEAFF.

The rearrangement links TRBV7-9 to TRBJ1-4; D might be TRBD1 (5 bases). The length of the CDR3 is 15 residues. From germline, CDR1 is SEHNR and CDR2 FQNEAQ (reference sequence). Trimming shortened V by 0 bases and J by 8 bases, and 13 bases separated the two germline ends. CDR3 sequence (DNA): TGTGCCAGCAGCTTAGCAATCAGGGATAGAGAAAAACTGTTTTTT. Protein sequence: CASSLAIRDREKLFF.

The V call is TRBV19, the J call TRBJ2-3; 8 nucleotides match TRBD2. The CDR3 is 13 residues long. Germline values: CDR1 LNHDA, CDR2 SQIVND (reference sequence). J was trimmed by 2 bases and V by 8 bases; bases with no gene match: 3. In DNA, the CDR3 is TGTGCCAGTCGGGGGGGTAACACAGATACGCAGTATTTT. Protein: CASRGGNTDTQYF.

The V and J genes are TRBV10-1 and TRBJ2-7, with D tentatively TRBD2 (6 bases). Deletions cut 2 bases from V and 1 base from J, with 6 bases between. CDR3 length equals 13 residues. In germline, CDR1 is WNHNN, CDR2 SYGVQD (reference sequence). The CDR3 bases are TGCGCCAGCAGTGAGGGGGGGTCCTACGAGCAGTACTTC. It is translated as CASSEGGSYEQYF.

The chain combines TRBV28 with TRBJ2-5, with TRBD2 identical over 8 bases. Germline V gives CDR1 MDHEN, CDR2 SYDVKM. V shed 6 bases and J 4 bases; nucleotides not matched to a gene: 4. This CDR3 is 13 amino acids long. The CDR3 loop is CASSSGGGETQYF. The CDR3 nucleotides read TGTGCCAGCAGCTCCGGGGGGGGAGAGACCCAGTACTTC. Full variable domain (outside the CDR3, taken from reference TRBV28 and TRBJ2-5): DVKVTQSSRYLVKRTGEKVFLECVQDMDHENMFWYRQDPGLGLRLIYFSYDVKMKEKGDIPEGYSVSREKKERFSLILESASTNQTSMYLCASSSGGGETQYFGPGTRLLVL.

V gene TRBV2 combines with J gene TRBJ2-7; D is perhaps TRBD1 (5 bases). Germline V CDR1 and CDR2: SNHLY, FYNNEI. Trimming took off 10 bases at V and 1 base at J, with 14 bases between the two ends. The length of the CDR3 is 13 residues. The CDR3 sequence: CATHRSPSYEQYF. The DNA for the CDR3 is TGTGCCACCCACAGGTCACCGTCCTACGAGCAGTACTTC.

The rearrangement links TRBV9 to TRBJ2-1; D remains ambiguous. The CDR3 is made up of 13 amino acids. Trimming pared 0 bases from V and 3 bases from J, leaving 4 bases between. Germline lookup yields CDR1 SGDLS and CDR2 YYNGEE. The CDR3 protein is CASSVGNYNEQFF. CDR3 in DNA: TGTGCCAGCAGCGTAGGTAACTACAATGAGCAGTTCTTC.

This CDR3 reads CASSLVGGGGNEQFF. Here the CDR3 DNA reads TGTGCCAGCAGCTTGGTAGGCGGGGGAGGAAATGAGCAGTTCTTC. V and J are TRBV5-4 and TRBJ2-1; 7 nucleotides align to TRBD2. Germline V gives CDR1 SGHNT, CDR2 YYREEE (reference sequence). Trimming cost V 0 bases and J 7 bases; bases outside gene matches: 7. CDR3 length equals 15 residues.

The CDR3 bases are TGTGCCAGCAGCTCAATGGGGGCAGGCGGAGGCTACACCTTC. Translating gives CASSSMGAGGGYTF. The chain joins TRBV7-2 to TRBJ1-2, with D possibly matching TRBD1 (6 bases). The ends were cut back, 4 bases at V and 8 bases at J, with 17 bases in the middle. The CDR3 totals 14 residues. Germline V gene data show CDR1 as SGHTA and CDR2 as FQGNSA.

The chain links TRBV6-5 to TRBJ1-2, with D unclear. The CDR3 is made up of 13 amino acids. Deletions cut 3 bases from V and 0 bases from J, with 5 bases between. The germline gives CDR1 MNHEY, CDR2 SVGAGI. CDR3 coding DNA: TGTGCCAGCAGTTATACAGCTAACTATGGCTACACCTTC. Encoded protein: CASSYTANYGYTF.